This TCR beta chain was captured by sequencing in a study of blood T cell repertoires in COVID-19. Study at large: PBMCs, B-cell-depleted T cells, or T cells provided the cDNA or gDNA that made up the material.

The length of the CDR3 is 15 residues. This clone was picked up one time. Only in-frame clones appear in the TCRdb table, and some are missing; sequencing was by immunoSEQ multiplex PCR. Of a few hundred thousand clones listed, less than 85% are singletons. The V and J genes are TRBV21-1 and TRBJ2-7; TRBD1 is the table's D call, not checked against the DNA. TRBV21-1 is classified as a pseudogene. Specimen: peripheral blood. The sequence came from a woman aged 70-85 years with acute or convalescent COVID-19. As DNA, the CDR3 is TGTGCCAGCAGCAACCCCTCCGGACAGGGCTACGAGCAGTACTTC. It specifies CASSNPSGQGYEQYF.